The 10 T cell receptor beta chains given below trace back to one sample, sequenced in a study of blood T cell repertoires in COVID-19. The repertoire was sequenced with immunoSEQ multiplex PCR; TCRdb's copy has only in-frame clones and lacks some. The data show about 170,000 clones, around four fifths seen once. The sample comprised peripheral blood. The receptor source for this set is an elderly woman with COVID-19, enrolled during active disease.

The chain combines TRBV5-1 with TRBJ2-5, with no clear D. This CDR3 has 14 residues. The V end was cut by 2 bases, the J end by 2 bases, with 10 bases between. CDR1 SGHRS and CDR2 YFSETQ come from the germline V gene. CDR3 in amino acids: CASSLDPRQETQYF. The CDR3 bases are TGCGCCAGCAGCTTAGATCCTAGGCAAGAGACCCAGTACTTC.

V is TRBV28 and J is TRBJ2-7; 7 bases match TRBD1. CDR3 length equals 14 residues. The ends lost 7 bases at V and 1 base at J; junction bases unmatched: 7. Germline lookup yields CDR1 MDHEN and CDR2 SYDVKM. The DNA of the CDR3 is TGTGCCAGCACCTTGACAGGGAGTTCCTACGAGCAGTACTTC. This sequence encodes CASTLTGSSYEQYF.

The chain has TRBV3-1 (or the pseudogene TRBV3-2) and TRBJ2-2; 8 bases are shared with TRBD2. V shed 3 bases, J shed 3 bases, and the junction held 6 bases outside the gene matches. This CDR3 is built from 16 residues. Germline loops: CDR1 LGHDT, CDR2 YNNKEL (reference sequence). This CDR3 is CASSHLPGLDTGELFF. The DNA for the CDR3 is TGTGCCAGCAGCCACTTACCGGGACTAGACACCGGGGAGCTGTTTTTT.

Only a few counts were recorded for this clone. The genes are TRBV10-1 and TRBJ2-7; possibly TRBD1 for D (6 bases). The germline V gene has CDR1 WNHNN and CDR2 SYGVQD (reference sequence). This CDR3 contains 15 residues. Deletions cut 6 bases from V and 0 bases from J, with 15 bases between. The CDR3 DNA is TGCGCCAGCAGAACTCGGGACAAATACTCCTACGAGCAGTACTTC. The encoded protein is CASRTRDKYSYEQYF.

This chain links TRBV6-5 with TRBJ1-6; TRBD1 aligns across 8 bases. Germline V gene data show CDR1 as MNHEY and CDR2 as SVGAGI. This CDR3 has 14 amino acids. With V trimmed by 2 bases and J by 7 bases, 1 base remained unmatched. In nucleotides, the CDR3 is TGTGCCAGCAGTTACCGGGACAGGAATTCACCCCTCCACTTT. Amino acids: CASSYRDRNSPLHF.

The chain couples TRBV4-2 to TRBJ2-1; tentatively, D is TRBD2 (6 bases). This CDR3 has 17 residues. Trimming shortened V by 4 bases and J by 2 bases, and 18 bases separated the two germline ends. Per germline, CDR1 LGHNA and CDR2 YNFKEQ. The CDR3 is CASSPHSPGVAYNEQFF. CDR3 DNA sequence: TGTGCCAGCAGCCCACATAGCCCGGGGGTAGCCTACAATGAGCAGTTCTTC.

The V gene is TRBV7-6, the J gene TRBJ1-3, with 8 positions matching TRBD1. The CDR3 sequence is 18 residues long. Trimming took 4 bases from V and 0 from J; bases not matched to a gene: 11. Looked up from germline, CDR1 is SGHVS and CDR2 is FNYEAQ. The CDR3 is CASSSPGTGRASGNTIYF. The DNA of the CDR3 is TGTGCCAGCAGCTCACCCGGGACAGGAAGAGCCTCTGGAAACACCATATATTTT.

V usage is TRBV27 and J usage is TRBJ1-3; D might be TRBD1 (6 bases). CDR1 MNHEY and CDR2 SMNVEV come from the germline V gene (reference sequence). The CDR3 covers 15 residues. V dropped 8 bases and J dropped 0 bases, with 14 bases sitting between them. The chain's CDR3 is CASGHRASSGNTIYF. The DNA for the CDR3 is TGTGCCAGCGGACACAGGGCGAGCTCTGGAAACACCATATATTTT.

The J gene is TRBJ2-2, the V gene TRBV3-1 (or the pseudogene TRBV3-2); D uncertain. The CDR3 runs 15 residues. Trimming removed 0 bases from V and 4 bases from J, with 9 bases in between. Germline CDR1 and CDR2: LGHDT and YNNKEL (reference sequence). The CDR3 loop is CASSQDGQITGELFF. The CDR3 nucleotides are TGTGCCAGCAGCCAAGATGGTCAGATCACCGGGGAGCTGTTTTTT.

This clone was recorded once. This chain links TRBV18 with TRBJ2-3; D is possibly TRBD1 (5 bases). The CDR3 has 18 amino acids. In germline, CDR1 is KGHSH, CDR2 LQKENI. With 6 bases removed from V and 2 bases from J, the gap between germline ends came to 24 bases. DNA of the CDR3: TGTGCCAGCTCCCCCAGGAAGGGGCGATCTTCATACACAGATACGCAGTATTTT. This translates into CASSPRKGRSSYTDTQYF.